These T cell receptor beta chains were read from a single sample in a study of OX40 agonist ivuxolimab in advanced cancers. The assay was immunoSEQ multiplex PCR, and TCRdb's table has in-frame clones only and misses some. Of about 45,000 clones listed, 75% to 90% are singletons. This specimen consisted of CD4+ or CD8+ T cells sorted from blood, obtained in a trial of the OX40 agonist ivuxolimab. These receptor sequences come from an adult with an advanced solid tumor such as melanoma, head and neck, liver or kidney cancer. The CDR3 runs from the conserved cysteine through the conserved F or W. The D gene is left open where the match is weak. A clone size is listed for some rows: how often the clone was seen (once, few, many), or a class if it is expanded.

TRBD1	.	TRBJ1-2	TRBV5-1	CASSLAGGTDGYTF	TGCGCCAGCAGCTTGGCCGGGGGGACAGATGGCTACACCTTC
TRBD1	.	TRBJ2-7	TRBV5-6	CASSLGDRGYEQYF	TGTGCCAGCAGCTTGGGTGACAGGGGTTACGAGCAGTACTTC
TRBD1	.	TRBJ2-7	TRBV4-2	CASSQEWTGGYEQYF	TGTGCCAGCAGCCAAGAGTGGACAGGAGGCTACGAGCAGTACTTC
.	.	TRBJ2-3	TRBV29-1	CSAWTGEGDTQYF	TGCAGCGCATGGACTGGGGAAGGGGATACGCAGTATTTT
TRBD2	.	TRBJ2-7	TRBV7-9	CASSFPGGEQYF	TGTGCCAGCAGCTTCCCGGGGGGCGAGCAGTACTTC
TRBD2	.	TRBJ2-7	TRBV10-2	CASTITAGGVYEQYF	TGCGCCAGCACTATAACAGCGGGAGGGGTTTACGAGCAGTACTTC
.	.	TRBJ2-7	TRBV5-6	CASSLGPGSNYEQYF	TGTGCCAGCAGCTTAGGACCCGGGTCAAACTACGAGCAGTACTTC
TRBD1	.	TRBJ2-2	TRBV11-2	CATEGQGRNTGELFF	TGTGCCACAGAGGGACAGGGGCGAAACACCGGGGAGCTGTTTTTT
.	.	TRBJ2-2	TRBV7-2	CASSRPRGELFF	TGTGCCAGCAGCCGGCCGAGGGGGGAGCTGTTTTTT
.	.	TRBJ2-2	TRBV13	CASSVEYNTGELFF	TGTGCCAGCAGCGTGGAATATAACACCGGGGAGCTGTTTTTT
.	once	TRBJ2-6	TRBV11-2	CASSVEIVRSGANVLTF	TGTGCCAGCAGCGTTGAAATCGTACGGTCTGGGGCCAACGTCCTGACTTTC
.	medium-sized	TRBJ2-7	TRBV7-6	CASSPFPSYEQYF	TGTGCCAGCAGCCCTTTCCCTAGCTACGAGCAGTACTTC
TRBD1	once	TRBJ1-5	TRBV2	CASSSLGTGGGYSNQPQHF	TGTGCCAGCAGCTCCCTTGGGACAGGGGGTGGGTATAGCAATCAGCCCCAGCATTTT
.	.	TRBJ1-3	TRBV28	CATAGTGVSGNTIYF	TGTGCCACCGCGGGGACGGGGGTATCTGGAAACACCATATATTTT
.	.	TRBJ2-1	TRBV10-2	CASSEGRTYNEQFF	TGCGCCAGCAGTGAGGGTAGAACTTACAATGAGCAGTTCTTC
TRBD2	.	TRBJ2-7	TRBV10-2	CASSHGLAEYEQYF	TGCGCCAGCAGCCACGGACTAGCGGAATACGAGCAGTACTTC
TRBD1	few	TRBJ2-2	TRBV4-2	CASSQDAGGTGELFF	TGTGCCAGCAGCCAAGACGCAGGGGGCACCGGGGAGCTGTTTTTT
.	.	TRBJ2-1	TRBV28	CASSSSMGWESSYNEQFF	TGTGCCAGCAGTTCCTCAATGGGGTGGGAAAGCTCCTACAATGAGCAGTTCTTC
TRBD1	.	TRBJ2-7	TRBV4-2	CASSQTGQGNDEQYF	TGTGCCAGCAGCCAAACGGGACAGGGGAACGACGAGCAGTACTTC
TRBD1	.	TRBJ2-4	TRBV14	CASSQGPGTGSRYF	TGTGCCAGCAGCCAAGGCCCTGGGACAGGCTCTCGGTACTTC
.	.	TRBJ1-1	TRBV5-1	CASSSTGQRLMETEAFF	TGCGCCAGCAGCTCAACGGGACAAAGGTTGATGGAGACTGAAGCTTTCTTT
.	.	TRBJ2-1	TRBV7-8	CASSLDGSSYNEQFF	TGTGCCAGCAGCTTAGACGGGAGCTCCTACAATGAGCAGTTCTTC
.	.	TRBJ1-4	TRBV7-9	CASSLDESTNEKLFF	TGTGCCAGCAGCTTAGACGAGTCAACTAATGAAAAACTGTTTTTT
.	.	TRBJ1-1	TRBV10-3	CAISEGTGEAFF	TGTGCCATCAGTGAGGGGACGGGTGAAGCTTTCTTT
TRBD2	.	TRBJ2-1	TRBV9	CASRDSGGYYNEQFF	TGTGCCAGCAGGGATAGCGGGGGCTACTACAATGAGCAGTTCTTC
TRBD2	.	TRBJ2-1	TRBV11-3	CASSPTSGIINEQFF	TGTGCCAGCAGCCCCACTAGCGGGATAATAAATGAGCAGTTCTTC
.	.	TRBJ1-4	TRBV5-1	CASSLDPGLDEKLFF	TGCGCCAGCAGCTTGGATCCAGGGTTGGATGAAAAACTGTTTTTT
.	few	TRBJ1-1	TRBV5-4	CASSLDQMEAFF	TGTGCCAGCAGCTTGGACCAGATGGAAGCTTTCTTT
.	.	TRBJ1-1	TRBV28	CASSLSGLGSEAFF	TGTGCCAGCAGTTTATCAGGTTTGGGATCTGAAGCTTTCTTT
.	once	TRBJ1-2	TRBV10-1	CASSDQSNYGYTF	TGCGCCAGCAGTGACCAGAGTAACTATGGCTACACCTTC
.	.	TRBJ1-2	TRBV9	CASSITGYGYTF	TGTGCCAGCAGCATTACAGGGTATGGCTACACCTTC
.	.	TRBJ1-3	TRBV11-3	CASSAPPRVLRNTIYF	TGTGCCAGCAGCGCCCCCCCCAGGGTTTTACGAAACACCATATATTTT
.	.	TRBJ1-5	TRBV28	CASSLDQGQGNQPQHF	TGTGCCAGCAGTTTGGACCAGGGTCAGGGCAATCAGCCCCAGCATTTT
.	.	TRBJ1-4	TRBV5-6	CASSFTGAPNEKLFF	TGTGCCAGCAGCTTTACGGGGGCTCCCAATGAAAAACTGTTTTTT
.	.	TRBJ1-1	TRBV19	CASSILDTTAAEAFF	TGTGCCAGTAGTATTCTAGACACCACGGCGGCTGAAGCTTTCTTT
TRBD1	.	TRBJ1-1	TRBV9	CASSVDPGGPLGTEAFF	TGTGCCAGCAGCGTAGACCCAGGGGGTCCCCTTGGCACTGAAGCTTTCTTT